A selection of T cell receptor beta chains follows, all from one sample in a study of cytomegalovirus exposure and HLA in healthy donors. Profiled with immunoSEQ multiplex PCR; TCRdb holds only in-frame clones, not every one. Recorded for this sample: 75,000 to 85,000 clones. Sequenced sample: PBMCs. The origin of the receptors is a man aged 45-65 years in good health and CMV-seronegative. Each CDR3 is given with its conserved first and last residue. D genes are given only for firm matches.

d_gene | j_gene | v_gene | CDR3nt | CDR3aa
NA | TRBJ1-5 | TRBV6-6 | TGTGCCAGCAGCCGAATAGTAGGGGGTGATCAGCCCCAGCATTTT | CASSRIVGGDQPQHF
NA | TRBJ2-7 | TRBV28 | TGTGCCAGCAGCCTAAGGACTGGCGGGGCAAACTACGAGCAGTACTTC | CASSLRTGGANYEQYF
NA | TRBJ1-2 | TRBV28 | TGTGCCAGCACCCTTTCCCCGACAGCGCCCTATGGCTACACCTTC | CASTLSPTAPYGYTF
NA | TRBJ1-5 | TRBV5-8 | TGTGCCAGCAGTTACTACCGGGATACTAGAATGGATAGCAATCAGCCCCAGCATTTT | CASSYYRDTRMDSNQPQHF
NA | TRBJ2-1 | TRBV10-3 | TGTGCCATCAGCGTACTAGGCTATGAGCAGTTCTTC | CAISVLGYEQFF
NA | TRBJ1-2 | TRBV5-1 | TGCGCCAGCAGCTTGGGTTCGGGGGGCTATGGCTACACCTTC | CASSLGSGGYGYTF
NA | TRBJ2-6 | TRBV5-8 | TGTGCCAGCAGCGTACGTGACAGAGCCTCTGGGGCCAACGTCCTGACTTTC | CASSVRDRASGANVLTF
NA | TRBJ1-1 | TRBV6-6 | TGTGCCAGCAGACTAGGGAACACTGAAGCTTTCTTT | CASRLGNTEAFF
TRBD1 | TRBJ2-7 | TRBV27 | TGTGCCAGCGGCCGACAGGGGGCTCGGGAGCAGTACTTC | CASGRQGAREQYF
TRBD1 | TRBJ1-5 | TRBV28 | TGTGCCAGCAGTTCGCCGGGACAGGGAATCTATAGCAATCAGCCCCAGCATTTT | CASSSPGQGIYSNQPQHF
NA | TRBJ1-2 | TRBV7-2 | TGTGCCAGCAGGCCGACAGTCGGCTACACCTTC | CASRPTVGYTF
TRBD1 | TRBJ2-2 | TRBV5-1 | TGCGCCAGCAGCTTGGGACCAGGGGGAAGCACCGGGGAGCTGTTTTTT | CASSLGPGGSTGELFF
TRBD1 | TRBJ1-4 | TRBV4-1 | TGCGCCAGCAGCCAAGAGGACAGGGGGGAAAAACTGTTTTTT | CASSQEDRGEKLFF
NA | TRBJ1-4 | TRBV6-1 | TGTGCCAGCAGTGCAATCCTCGGACGTACCGGGGGGAAACTGTTTTTT | CASSAILGRTGGKLFF
TRBD1 | TRBJ1-1 | TRBV18 | TGTGCCAGCTCGGGGACAGGTATTGGAACTGAAGCTTTCTTT | CASSGTGIGTEAFF
TRBD1 | TRBJ2-6 | TRBV4-1 | TGCGCCAGCAGCCAAGAAGGGACAGGGCATGGTGGGGCCAACGTCCTGACTTTC | CASSQEGTGHGGANVLTF
TRBD2 | TRBJ2-5 | TRBV18 | TGTGCCAGCTCACCACAGCGGGGGGGTCAAGAGACCCAGTACTTC | CASSPQRGGQETQYF
NA | TRBJ2-1 | TRBV27 | TGTGCCAGCAGTACGTATTCCCTCCCGGGCTCCTACAATGAGCAGTTCTTC | CASSTYSLPGSYNEQFF
TRBD1 | TRBJ2-1 | TRBV6-5 | TGTGCCAGCAGTTACTCGACAGGGTTCTACAATGAGCAGTTCTTC | CASSYSTGFYNEQFF
NA | TRBJ2-1 | TRBV2 | TGTGCCAGCAGTGTCGAGAATGAGCAGTTCTTC | CASSVENEQFF
TRBD1 | TRBJ2-7 | TRBV19 | TGTGCCAGTAGTAAGAGACAGGGAGCCCCATACGAGCAGTACTTC | CASSKRQGAPYEQYF
TRBD1 | TRBJ1-1 | TRBV6-6 | TGTGCCAGCAGTTACGGGCCGGGACAGGGGTCCGGAGAAGCTTTCTTT | CASSYGPGQGSGEAFF
TRBD1 | TRBJ2-7 | TRBV14 | TGTGCCAGCAGCCAAGATCTGACAGGGCCTAGTTCCTACGAGCAGTACTTC | CASSQDLTGPSSYEQYF
TRBD1 | TRBJ1-3 | TRBV5-6 | TGTGCCAGCAGCTTGCCGACAGGGACCTCTGGAAACACCATATATTTT | CASSLPTGTSGNTIYF
TRBD1 | TRBJ1-6 | TRBV19 | TGTGCCAGTAGTTTGGGACAGGGAGGATCACCCCTCCACTTT | CASSLGQGGSPLHF
TRBD1 | TRBJ1-5 | TRBV6-1 | TGTGCCAGCAGTGAACAGGGGGCGTACCTCATGGGCAATCAGCCCCAGCATTTT | CASSEQGAYLMGNQPQHF
NA | TRBJ1-2 | TRBV6-1 | TGTGCCAGCAGTGAACGGGACAAGCTTTACTATGGCTACACCTTC | CASSERDKLYYGYTF
TRBD2 | TRBJ2-2 | TRBV10-2 | TGCGCCAGCAGTGAGTCTGGGGGGGAGAACACCGGGGAGCTGTTTTTT | CASSESGGENTGELFF